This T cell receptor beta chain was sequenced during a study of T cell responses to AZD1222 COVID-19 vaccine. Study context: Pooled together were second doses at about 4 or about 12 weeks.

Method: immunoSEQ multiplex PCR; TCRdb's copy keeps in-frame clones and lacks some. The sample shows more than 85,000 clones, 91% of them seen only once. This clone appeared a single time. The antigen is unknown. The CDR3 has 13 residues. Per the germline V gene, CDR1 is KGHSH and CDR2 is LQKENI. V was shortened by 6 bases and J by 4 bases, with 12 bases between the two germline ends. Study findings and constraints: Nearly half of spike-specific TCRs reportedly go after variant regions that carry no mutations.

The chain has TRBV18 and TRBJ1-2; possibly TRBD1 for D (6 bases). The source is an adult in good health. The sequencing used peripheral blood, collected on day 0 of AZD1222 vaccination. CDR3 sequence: CASSPGHRYGYTF. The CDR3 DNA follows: TGTGCCAGCTCCCCGGGACACCGCTATGGCTACACCTTC.